These 19 T cell receptor beta chains came from one sample sequenced in a study of blood T cell repertoires in COVID-19. TCRdb's copy holds only in-frame clones and misses some; the assay was immunoSEQ multiplex PCR. The sample lists roughly 240,000 clones, 70% to 85% occurring once. The sequenced sample was peripheral blood. Source of these receptors: a woman over 75 with acute or convalescent COVID-19.

This rearrangement joins TRBV5-1 to TRBJ2-1; 7 nucleotides align to TRBD1. The CDR3 is 12 residues long. Germline V lookup: CDR1 SGHRS, CDR2 YFSETQ. V shed 4 bases, J shed 9 bases, and the junction held 4 bases outside the gene matches. DNA of the CDR3: TGCGCCAGCAGCCTCACAGGGGTTGAGCAGTTCTTC. Translating gives CASSLTGVEQFF.

J is TRBJ2-5 and V is TRBV14; D is ambiguous. The V gene's germline CDR1 is SGHDN and CDR2 FVKESK. The CDR3 is 13 amino acids. V was clipped by 2 bases and J by 0 bases, with 4 bases between them. The CDR3 bases are TGTGCCAGCAGCCAACGGTACCAAGAGACCCAGTACTTC. It translates to CASSQRYQETQYF.

This rearrangement joins TRBV5-5 to TRBJ1-1; the match to TRBD1 covers 11 bases. V lost 5 bases and J lost 0; bases outside the gene matches: 6. Germline V gene data show CDR1 as SGHKS and CDR2 as YYEKEE (reference sequence). This CDR3 contains 16 residues. CDR3 in DNA: TGTGCCAGCAGACCCGGGACAGGGGGGATGAACACTGAAGCTTTCTTT. The encoded protein is CASRPGTGGMNTEAFF.

The chain links TRBV5-1 to TRBJ2-3, with D possibly matching TRBD1 (6 bases). V gave up 5 bases and J gave up 0 bases, with 13 bases separating them. This CDR3 is built from 15 residues. Germline V gene sequence: CDR1 SGHRS, CDR2 YFSETQ. CDR3 amino acids: CASSPGDISTDTQYF. The DNA of the CDR3 is TGCGCCAGCAGTCCCGGGGACATTAGCACAGATACGCAGTATTTT.

The V call is TRBV18, the J call TRBJ2-7, with 8 nucleotides matching TRBD1. The V and J ends lost 5 bases and 6 bases, in that order; junction bases with no gene match: 3. CDR1 is KGHSH and CDR2 is LQKENI in the germline V gene. This CDR3 is 12 amino acids long. CDR3 DNA sequence: TGTGCCAGCTCAACGACAGGGGCCGAGCAGTACTTC. Protein sequence: CASSTTGAEQYF. The complete variable domain, with remaining parts taken from reference TRBV18 and TRBJ2-7, reads NAGVMQNPRHLVRRRGQEARLRCSPMKGHSHVYWYRQLPEEGLKFMVYLQKENIIDESGMPKERFSAEFPKEGPSILRIQQVVRGDSAAYFCASSTTGAEQYFGPGTRLTVT.

The chain recombines TRBV25-1 with TRBJ2-2, with TRBD1 as a possible D gene (5 bases). The ends were cut back, 8 bases at V and 2 bases at J, with 15 bases in the middle. Looked up from germline, CDR1 is MGHDK and CDR2 is SYGVNS. The CDR3 is 15 residues long. This CDR3 reads CASLDTRVNTGELFF. CDR3 coding DNA: TGTGCCAGCCTAGATACCAGGGTAAACACCGGGGAGCTGTTTTTT.

This clone came up a few times. V is TRBV6-6 and J is TRBJ1-1; TRBD1 matches at 7 bases. From germline, CDR1 is MNHNY and CDR2 SVGAGI (reference sequence). The junction had 5 bases not matched to a gene; V was cut back by 5 bases and J by 5 bases. The length of the CDR3 is 13 residues. The CDR3 sequence: CASSNTGVTEAFF. In DNA, the CDR3 is TGTGCCAGCAGTAACACAGGGGTGACTGAAGCTTTCTTT.

The chain joins TRBV6-2 or TRBV6-3 to TRBJ2-1; weak D call: TRBD1 (5 bases). The CDR3 is 14 amino acids. Germline CDR1 reads MNHEY; CDR2 reads SVGEGT. With 6 bases removed from V and 8 bases from J, the gap between germline ends came to 17 bases. CDR3 loop: CASSRSHTGDEQFF. CDR3 nucleotide sequence: TGTGCCAGCAGCCGCTCACACACAGGCGATGAGCAGTTCTTC.

This clone has just one count. The rearrangement links TRBV2 to TRBJ1-6; a weak D match, TRBD1 (6 bases). The germline V gene encodes CDR1 SNHLY and CDR2 FYNNEI. Trimming took off 6 bases at V and 6 bases at J, with 12 bases between the two ends. This CDR3 contains 14 residues. The CDR3 reads CASSRQDANSPLHF. The DNA for the CDR3 is TGTGCCAGCAGCCGACAGGACGCTAATTCACCCCTCCACTTT.

This chain joins TRBV7-2 and TRBJ2-1; 7 bases are shared with TRBD2. The CDR3 has 15 residues. From germline, CDR1 is SGHTA and CDR2 FQGNSA. The trim removed 7 bases at V and 1 base at J, leaving 7 bases unmatched. The CDR3 sequence is CASTPRGESYNEQFF. Written as DNA, the CDR3 is TGTGCCAGCACCCCCCGGGGGGAATCCTACAATGAGCAGTTCTTC.

The genes are TRBV7-9 and TRBJ2-7; 12 bases match TRBD2. This CDR3 is built from 15 residues. Germline trimming cut 8 bases from V and 2 bases from J; bases unmatched to any gene: 7. Germline lookup yields CDR1 SEHNR and CDR2 FQNEAQ (reference sequence). This CDR3 is CASRESSGRAYEQYF. As DNA, the CDR3 is TGTGCCAGCCGAGAATCTAGCGGGAGGGCCTACGAGCAGTACTTC.

The chain employs TRBV20-1 and TRBJ1-1; D is uncertain. CDR3 size: 11 residues. CDR1 is DFQATT and CDR2 is SNEGSKA in the germline V gene (reference sequence). Trimming stripped 3 bases from V and 1 base from J, with 3 bases between. The CDR3 here is CSASSNTEAFF. The DNA for the CDR3 is TGCAGTGCTAGCTCGAACACTGAAGCTTTCTTT.

J is TRBJ2-7 and V is TRBV4-3; 9 nucleotides line up with TRBD1. Per germline, CDR1 LGHNA and CDR2 YSLEER. V shed 1 base and J 3 bases; nucleotides not matched to a gene: 1. This CDR3 is 14 amino acids long. Here the CDR3 reads CASSQGDRDYEQYF. CDR3 sequence (DNA): TGCGCCAGCAGCCAAGGGGACAGGGACTACGAGCAGTACTTC.

The gene calls are TRBV6-5 and TRBJ1-1; TRBD1 matches 9 bases. The CDR3 is 14 residues long. Germline values: CDR1 MNHEY, CDR2 SVGAGI. V lost 5 bases to trimming and J lost 1 base; unmatched junction nucleotides: 2. CDR3 in DNA: TGTGCCAGCAGTACAGGGGGCGGGAACACTGAAGCTTTCTTT. Protein: CASSTGGGNTEAFF.

The chain recombines TRBV7-2 with TRBJ2-7; D may be TRBD1 (5 bases). Germline V gives CDR1 SGHTA, CDR2 FQGNSA. The CDR3 runs to 15 residues. Trimming cost V 4 bases and J 6 bases, with 19 bases left between them. The CDR3 DNA reads TGTGCCAGCAGCTACAGACAGCAGGACACCCCCGAGCAGTACTTC. This gives the protein CASSYRQQDTPEQYF.

In nucleotides, the CDR3 is TGCAGCGTTTCACGGGGACAGGCGAGGAACACAGATACGCAGTATTTT. Protein sequence: CSVSRGQARNTDTQYF. V is TRBV29-1 and J is TRBJ2-3, with 8 nucleotides matching TRBD1. The length of the CDR3 is 16 residues. Trimming cost V 5 bases and J 2 bases; bases outside gene matches: 12. Germline CDR1 SQVTM, CDR2 ANQGSEA.

The rearrangement uses TRBV27 and TRBJ2-3; TRBD2 matches at 16 bases. The length of the CDR3 is 18 residues. J was trimmed by 3 bases and V by 7 bases; bases with no gene match: 10. The germline V gene encodes CDR1 MNHEY and CDR2 SMNVEV (reference sequence). The CDR3 sequence: CASKPGLAGGPWTDTQYF. CDR3 nucleotide sequence: TGTGCCAGCAAACCGGGACTAGCGGGAGGGCCCTGGACAGATACGCAGTATTTT.

The chain has TRBV20-1 and TRBJ1-2; D is uncertain. V dropped 5 bases and J dropped 5 bases, with 6 bases sitting between them. The germline gives CDR1 DFQATT, CDR2 SNEGSKA (reference sequence). The CDR3 covers 10 residues. CDR3 bases: TGCAGTGCTTTTCAATATGGCTACACCTTC. It yields the protein CSAFQYGYTF.

The CDR3 bases are TGTGCCAGTAGTCCCAGAGGGCGGGGGAACCAAGAGACCCAGTACTTC. Translating gives CASSPRGRGNQETQYF. This sequence joins TRBV19 and TRBJ2-5, with TRBD2 matching 7 bases. CDR1 is LNHDA and CDR2 is SQIVND in the germline V gene (reference sequence). J lost 0 bases, V lost 5 bases, and 9 bases had no gene match. The CDR3 is 16 residues long.